This T cell receptor (beta chain) emerged from a study of cytomegalovirus exposure and HLA in healthy donors. General study results and limits: Later analysis placed DRB1 highest and HLA-C lowest in TCR association rates, which differed by HLA locus.

This clone was recorded once. The antigen is undetermined. PCR employed 60 Vbeta and 13 Jbeta primers. Clones were read by immunoSEQ multiplex PCR, and TCRdb kept only the in-frame ones, dropping some. The sample includes 140,000 to 150,000 clones, approximately 88% of them seen just once. Sample: PBMCs. The receptor was isolated from a woman in her 40s in good health and CMV-seronegative.

CDR3 DNA: TGTGCCAGCAGTGATAGGGCCGGGAATGGCTACACCTTC. This sequence encodes CASSDRAGNGYTF. The V call is TRBV6-1, the J call TRBJ1-2; no clear D gene. The V end lost 3 bases, the J end lost 6 bases, and 11 bases lay between the germline ends. There are 13 residues in the CDR3. Germline CDR1 is MNHNS and CDR2 is SASEGT.